These T cell receptor beta chains were read from a single sample in a study of OX40 agonist ivuxolimab in advanced cancers. Method: immunoSEQ multiplex PCR; TCRdb's copy keeps in-frame clones and lacks some. This table holds roughly 71,000 clones, more than 65% found once. The source was CD4+ or CD8+ T cells sorted from blood, collected in a trial of the OX40 agonist ivuxolimab. These receptors all stem from an adult with an advanced solid tumor such as melanoma, head and neck, liver or kidney cancer. Each CDR3 is given with its conserved first and last residue. The order of the fields is CDR3 DNA, CDR3 protein, V gene, clone size, J gene, D gene. D genes are given only for firm matches. Not every row has a clone size; where given, it reads once, few, many or a size class.

cdr3_nt: TGTGCCAGCAGCCCTATACAGGGCACCTACGAGCAGTACTTC; cdr3_aa: CASSPIQGTYEQYF; v_call: TRBV11-2; clone_size: .; j_call: TRBJ2-7; d_call: .
cdr3_nt: TGTGCCAGCAGCTACCAAAGGAGCGGGAAAGGGGATACGCAGTATTTT; cdr3_aa: CASSYQRSGKGDTQYF; v_call: TRBV7-9; clone_size: few; j_call: TRBJ2-3; d_call: TRBD2
cdr3_nt: TGTGCCAGCAGCTCCTCCGGGACTAGCTTCAATGAGCAGTTCTTC; cdr3_aa: CASSSSGTSFNEQFF; v_call: TRBV7-9; clone_size: .; j_call: TRBJ2-1; d_call: TRBD2
cdr3_nt: TGTGCCAGCAGCTCAACAGCGGGGGATCGGGCCCAGTACTTC; cdr3_aa: CASSSTAGDRAQYF; v_call: TRBV7-3; clone_size: .; j_call: TRBJ2-5; d_call: TRBD2
cdr3_nt: TGTGCCAGTCATTGGGGGCGGGCCCCTGGGGCCAACGTCCTGACTTTC; cdr3_aa: CASHWGRAPGANVLTF; v_call: TRBV19; clone_size: .; j_call: TRBJ2-6; d_call: .
cdr3_nt: TGTGCCAGCTCACCCCAGGACAGGGCCTCCTACGAGCAGTACTTC; cdr3_aa: CASSPQDRASYEQYF; v_call: TRBV18; clone_size: .; j_call: TRBJ2-7; d_call: TRBD1
cdr3_nt: TGTGCCAGCAGCGCCGGAAGGCTACAGGGGCAGAACACTGAAGCTTTCTTT; cdr3_aa: CASSAGRLQGQNTEAFF; v_call: TRBV7-9; clone_size: .; j_call: TRBJ1-1; d_call: TRBD1
cdr3_nt: TGTGCCAGCAGTTCCCCGGTACCCAGCGGGGAAAAACTGTTTTTT; cdr3_aa: CASSSPVPSGEKLFF; v_call: TRBV28; clone_size: .; j_call: TRBJ1-4; d_call: .
cdr3_nt: TGTGCCAGCTCACCAGACACAGGGGTCGGGGGCTATGGCTACACCTTC; cdr3_aa: CASSPDTGVGGYGYTF; v_call: TRBV18; clone_size: .; j_call: TRBJ1-2; d_call: TRBD1
cdr3_nt: TGTGCCAGCAGGCTGGGACAGCTGAACTATGGCTACACCTTC; cdr3_aa: CASRLGQLNYGYTF; v_call: TRBV6-1; clone_size: .; j_call: TRBJ1-2; d_call: TRBD1
cdr3_nt: TGTGCCAGCAGCTTAGAGGGGACTAGCGGGAGTCTGGAGACCCAGTACTTC; cdr3_aa: CASSLEGTSGSLETQYF; v_call: TRBV7-9; clone_size: .; j_call: TRBJ2-5; d_call: TRBD2
cdr3_nt: TGTGCCTGGAGTGTCGACAGCATGAACACTGAAGCTTTCTTT; cdr3_aa: CAWSVDSMNTEAFF; v_call: TRBV30; clone_size: few; j_call: TRBJ1-1; d_call: .
cdr3_nt: TGTGCCAGTCAGACAGGGGTTGGCACTGAAGCTTTCTTT; cdr3_aa: CASQTGVGTEAFF; v_call: TRBV19; clone_size: few; j_call: TRBJ1-1; d_call: TRBD1
cdr3_nt: TGCGCCAGCAGCTTGCGAGCGGTCTCAGGATCCTACGAGCAGTACTTC; cdr3_aa: CASSLRAVSGSYEQYF; v_call: TRBV5-1; clone_size: once; j_call: TRBJ2-7; d_call: .
cdr3_nt: TGTGCCAGCAGCTTAGTTCGTGGGATGGTCCATGAAGAAGCTTTCTTT; cdr3_aa: CASSLVRGMVHEEAFF; v_call: TRBV7-9; clone_size: once; j_call: TRBJ1-1; d_call: .
cdr3_nt: TGTGCCAGCAGCCTCGGGGTTGGGGGGTTGCCCCAGCATTTT; cdr3_aa: CASSLGVGGLPQHF; v_call: TRBV6-1; clone_size: .; j_call: TRBJ1-5; d_call: .
cdr3_nt: TGTGCCATCAGTGAGTCAGGGGATACGCAGTATTTT; cdr3_aa: CAISESGDTQYF; v_call: TRBV10-3; clone_size: .; j_call: TRBJ2-3; d_call: .
cdr3_nt: TGCGCCAGCAGCCAAGGGCAGCAAGAGACCCAGTACTTC; cdr3_aa: CASSQGQQETQYF; v_call: TRBV4-3; clone_size: .; j_call: TRBJ2-5; d_call: .
cdr3_nt: TGCGCCAGCAGCTCCCTAGGGGACACCGGGGAGCTGTTTTTT; cdr3_aa: CASSSLGDTGELFF; v_call: TRBV5-1; clone_size: .; j_call: TRBJ2-2; d_call: .
cdr3_nt: TGTGCCAGCAGTTACGGGCCCCGGACAGAGAATCAGCCCCAGCATTTT; cdr3_aa: CASSYGPRTENQPQHF; v_call: TRBV6-5; clone_size: .; j_call: TRBJ1-5; d_call: .